These T cell receptor beta chains were read from a single sample in a study of glioma-infiltrating T cells after dendritic cell vaccination. TCRdb's table, derived via immunoSEQ multiplex PCR, lists solely in-frame clones and lacks some. The table records some 38,000 clones, 70% to 85% of them present only once. This sample comprised blood, obtained before dendritic cell vaccination. The receptors derive from a human donor with glioblastoma. The CDR3 runs from the conserved cysteine through the conserved F or W. D genes are given only for firm matches. Not all rows give a size; the values are once, few, many and, for expanded clones, a class.

D	size	J	V	DNA	CDR3
-	few	TRBJ1-2	TRBV4-3	TGCGCCAGCAGCCAAGATTGGGGCGACTCTAACTATGGCTACACCTTC	CASSQDWGDSNYGYTF
-	-	TRBJ1-1	TRBV4-3	TGCGCCAGCAGCCAAGATTCTGGTGGTGAGGTGAACACTGAAGCTTTCTTT	CASSQDSGGEVNTEAFF
-	-	TRBJ1-2	TRBV5-1	TGCGCCAGCAGCTTGGGACGGGAGTTAGCGGTGACGGATGGCTACACCTTC	CASSLGRELAVTDGYTF
TRBD1	-	TRBJ2-1	TRBV13	TGTGCCAGCAGCGGCAGAGGCCCCCCGGGACAGGGGGTGAATGAGCAGTTCTTC	CASSGRGPPGQGVNEQFF
TRBD2	-	TRBJ2-1	TRBV23-1	TGCGCCAGCATAGGGACTAGCGGGGGTTATGCTTACAATGAGCAGTTCTTC	CASIGTSGGYAYNEQFF
-	-	TRBJ1-1	TRBV29-1	TGCAGCGTTACCGCAGGGCTCATGAACACTGAAGCTTTCTTT	CSVTAGLMNTEAFF
-	-	TRBJ2-7	TRBV7-2	TGTGCCAGCAGCTTAGTTGAGAGCTGGAGCGAGCAGTACTTC	CASSLVESWSEQYF
TRBD1	-	TRBJ2-7	TRBV27	TGTGCCAGCAGTTCGGGACAGGAGGTAGCCTACGAGCAGTACTTC	CASSSGQEVAYEQYF
TRBD2	medium-sized	TRBJ2-1	TRBV18	TGTGCCAGCTCACCGACTAGCGGGGGGGGGAGCTCCTACAATGAGCAGTTCTTC	CASSPTSGGGSSYNEQFF
-	-	TRBJ2-3	TRBV29-1	TGCAGCGTTGGAGGCCGCGGGCAGAGAGGGGATACGCAGTATTTT	CSVGGRGQRGDTQYF
TRBD1	-	TRBJ2-4	TRBV5-6	TGTGCCAGCAGCTTCATACAGGGGGTGACCAAAAACATTCAGTACTTC	CASSFIQGVTKNIQYF
-	-	TRBJ2-1	TRBV7-9	TGTGCCAGCAGCTTTGCCAGTTACAATGAGCAGTTCTTC	CASSFASYNEQFF
-	-	TRBJ1-6	TRBV2	TGTGCCAGCAGTGGGGCAGGGGTTGCGCCCCTCCACTTT	CASSGAGVAPLHF
TRBD2	-	TRBJ2-7	TRBV7-9	TGTGCCAGCAGCTATAGCGGGGAGTACGAGCAGTACTTC	CASSYSGEYEQYF
TRBD2	-	TRBJ2-3	TRBV4-1	TGCGCCAGCAGCCCCCGGACTAGCGGGGGGGGACCCACAGATACGCAGTATTTT	CASSPRTSGGGPTDTQYF
TRBD1	-	TRBJ1-5	TRBV19	TGTGCCAGTAGTCCTCTTCGCGCGACAGGGTCCCAGCCCCAGCATTTT	CASSPLRATGSQPQHF
-	once	TRBJ2-3	TRBV7-6	TGTGCCAGCAGCTTACATACAGATACGCAGTATTTT	CASSLHTDTQYF
TRBD2	-	TRBJ2-7	TRBV10-3	TGTGCCATCAGGGCGGGGGGTTACGAGCAGTACTTC	CAIRAGGYEQYF
TRBD1	once	TRBJ2-3	TRBV5-4	TGTGCCAGCAGCCAAAGACAGGGCCCAGATACGCAGTATTTT	CASSQRQGPDTQYF
-	-	TRBJ1-1	TRBV15	TGTGCCACCAGCAGAGATAGGGGCATGAACACTGAAGCTTTCTTT	CATSRDRGMNTEAFF
-	once	TRBJ1-2	TRBV9	TGTGCCAGCAGCGTAGGGTCAGGGGACTATGGCTACACCTTC	CASSVGSGDYGYTF
TRBD1	once	TRBJ2-1	TRBV6-5	TGTGCCACCGGGACAGGGGAATACAATGAGCAGTTCTTC	CATGTGEYNEQFF
-	-	TRBJ2-5	TRBV18	TGTGCCAGCTCACCACGAGAGGCGGGGTTGTCCCAGTACTTC	CASSPREAGLSQYF
TRBD2	-	TRBJ2-1	TRBV9	TGTGCCAGCAGCGTCAGACTAGCGGGGTACAATGAGCAGTTCTTC	CASSVRLAGYNEQFF
TRBD1	-	TRBJ2-7	TRBV10-3	TGTGCCATCAGTGACCGCCCAGGGGGCCGGTACTTC	CAISDRPGGRYF
TRBD1	few	TRBJ2-7	TRBV6-1	TGTGCCAGCAGTGACATGGTGCAGGGGGCCTACGAGCAGTACTTC	CASSDMVQGAYEQYF
-	-	TRBJ2-7	TRBV19	TGTGCCAGTAGTATTCAAGGGGACTACGAGCAGTACTTC	CASSIQGDYEQYF
TRBD1	once	TRBJ2-2	TRBV6-1	TGTGCCAGCAGTGAGGGACAGGGGGACACCGGGGAGCTGTTTTTT	CASSEGQGDTGELFF